The clone carrying this TCR beta chain has a count of ten or more. The entry originates in a study of regulatory T cells in long-lasting Graves disease. The time point: newly diagnosed GD, antithyroid drugs for less than 3 months. The authors made the TCR library using RNA they extracted from PBMCs. The germline V gene encodes CDR1 SGHNT and CDR2 YENEEA. CDR3 length: 18 residues. After removal of 5 bases from V and 4 bases from J, the junction contained 11 bases not matched to a gene. To make TCR beta libraries, researchers used iRepertoire HTBI primers and Arm-PCR of CDR3 regions. TCRdb re-called the multiplex PCR reads with MiXCR, one entry per CDR3 protein. The sample includes roughly 500,000 distinct CDR3 sequences, around 12% of them seen just once. These data also formed part of another study, on T cells in Graves' hyperthyroidism and ophthalmopathy.

The gene calls are TRBV11-3 and TRBJ2-3; 14 bases line up with TRBD2. The sequence was obtained from a woman aged 25 to 39 with Graves disease. This specimen consisted of peripheral blood mononuclear cells (PBMCs), obtained at new diagnosis, from a patient treated with antithyroid drugs. The CDR3 DNA reads TGTGCCAGCAGCGCGTCCGGGACTAGCGGGAGTTGGGCAGATACGCAGTATTTT. Protein: CASSASGTSGSWADTQYF.